Each of the 20 T cell receptor beta chains below was sequenced from the same sample in a study of CD8 T cells in Susac syndrome. Reverse transcription of about 0.5 to 1 ug RNA was carried out with random hexamers. MiXCR, applied by TCRdb to the immunoSEQ multiplex PCR reads, yields one record per CDR3 protein. Of under 550,000 distinct CDR3 sequences listed, roughly 85% are singletons. Source material: CD8+ T cells from PBMCs. The receptors shown here come from a human donor with multiple sclerosis.

V is TRBV30 and J is TRBJ1-1; no definite D call. The CDR3 runs to 13 residues. Trimming cost V 3 bases and J 4 bases, with 12 bases left between them. Germline CDR1 reads GTSNPN; CDR2 reads SVGIG (reference sequence). The CDR3 bases are TGTGCCTGGAGCGACTGGCGTGGCACTGAAGCTTTCTTT. Translated: CAWSDWRGTEAFF.

V and J are TRBV20-1 and TRBJ2-7; D is ambiguous. Germline V CDR1 and CDR2: DFQATT, SNEGSKA (reference sequence). The V end lost 3 bases, the J end lost 3 bases, and 21 bases lay between the germline ends. The CDR3 runs to 16 residues. The CDR3 DNA sequence: TGCAGTGCTAGGGGCGTGGGCGGCTCGGAAAACTACGAGCAGTACTTC. Translation: CSARGVGGSENYEQYF.

This clonotype came up a few times. The V gene is TRBV3-1, the J gene TRBJ2-3, with 13 bases that match TRBD2. V lost 2 bases, J lost 5 bases, and 13 bases stayed unmatched. Germline V CDR1 and CDR2: LGHDT, YNNKEL (reference sequence). CDR3 length equals 19 residues. The CDR3: CASSQPGLAGPFLEDTQYF. As DNA, the CDR3 is TGTGCCAGCAGCCAACCGGGACTAGCGGGACCCTTCTTGGAAGATACGCAGTATTTT.

This clonotype was picked up a small number of times. The CDR3 coding sequence is TGTGCCAGCAGCTTTTATGACTTGACTGGACAGGGGAGCTACGAGCAGTACTTC. Translating gives CASSFYDLTGQGSYEQYF. The V gene is TRBV13, the J gene TRBJ2-7; 9 bases agree with TRBD1. Germline V gene data show CDR1 as PRHDT and CDR2 as FYEKMQ (reference sequence). V was clipped by 3 bases and J by 3 bases; unmatched bases: 15. CDR3 length equals 18 residues.

This sequence joins TRBV7-9 and TRBJ2-7; 12 bases are shared with TRBD2. Trimming took 3 bases from V and 6 from J; bases not matched to a gene: 9. Germline loops: CDR1 SEHNR, CDR2 FQNEAQ (reference sequence). The length of the CDR3 is 16 residues. CDR3 in DNA: TGTGCCAGCAGCTTTACTAGCGGGGGGAGCCTAGGCGAGCAGTACTTC. Translation: CASSFTSGGSLGEQYF.

For this clonotype: Compared with germline, one end of the junction differs, possibly owing to a read error. This chain links TRBV2 with TRBJ2-1, with 7 bases aligning to TRBD1. The CDR3 is made up of 16 amino acids. The V gene's germline CDR1 is SNHLY and CDR2 FYNNEI. CDR3 amino acids: CASSEVTGATYNEQLF. The CDR3 DNA is TGTGCCAGCAGTGAAGTCACAGGGGCCACCTACAATGAGCAGCTCTTC.

The CDR3 region is CASPDPAYSGANVLTF. The CDR3 nucleotides are TGTGCCAGCCCCGACCCAGCCTACTCTGGGGCCAACGTCCTGACTTTC. V gene TRBV6-1 combines with J gene TRBJ2-6, with D unresolved. The length of the CDR3 is 16 residues. In germline, CDR1 is MNHNS, CDR2 SASEGT. Trimming shortened V by 8 bases and J by 0 bases, and 14 bases separated the two germline ends.

The chain uses TRBV15 and TRBJ2-2, with D unclear. Germline V gene lookup returns CDR1 LNHNV and CDR2 YYDKDF (reference sequence). The CDR3 extends over 11 amino acids. Trimming cost V 7 bases and J 4 bases, with 4 bases left between them. The CDR3 is CATTSTGELFF. The CDR3 bases are TGTGCCACCACCTCCACCGGGGAGCTGTTTTTT.

The chain is built from TRBV12-3 or TRBV12-4 and TRBJ1-1, with D perhaps matching TRBD1 (5 bases). This CDR3 spans 14 amino acids. Trimming took 4 bases from V and 2 from J, leaving 11 bases between them. CDR3 in amino acids: CASSSSGGNTEAFF. DNA of the CDR3: TGTGCCAGCAGTTCCTCGGGGGGAAACACTGAAGCTTTCTTT.

V is TRBV11-3 and J is TRBJ2-1; 8 bases line up with TRBD2. The CDR3 sequence is 16 residues long. Trimming at V came to 7 bases and at J to 0 bases, leaving 8 bases not matched to a gene. Germline CDR1 reads SGHNT; CDR2 reads YENEEA. The CDR3, as DNA: TGTGCCAGCACAAAAAACGGGGGGGTCTCCTACAATGAGCAGTTCTTC. Its protein is CASTKNGGVSYNEQFF.

This chain links TRBV20-1 with TRBJ2-7, with D possibly TRBD2 on 5 matching bases. V gave up 4 bases and J gave up 0 bases, with 13 bases separating them. The CDR3 consists of 14 residues. Germline lookup yields CDR1 DFQATT and CDR2 SNEGSKA (reference sequence). The CDR3 nucleotides read TGCAGTGCTACTCTAGCTGAGAGCTCCTACGAGCAGTACTTC. This gives the protein CSATLAESSYEQYF.

This chain joins TRBV19 and TRBJ2-1; 7 nucleotides line up with TRBD2. J lost 3 bases, V lost 1 base, and 12 bases had no gene match. The CDR3 length is 18 residues. Per the germline V gene, CDR1 is LNHDA and CDR2 is SQIVND (reference sequence). The CDR3 DNA is TGTGCCAGTAGTATAGGCTCGTCGAGCGGGGTGAACTACAATGAGCAGTTCTTC. Its translation: CASSIGSSSGVNYNEQFF.

The V and J genes are TRBV27 and TRBJ1-1; no reliable D call. Trimming took 8 bases from V and 3 from J, leaving 13 bases between them. Germline V gives CDR1 MNHEY, CDR2 SMNVEV (reference sequence). The CDR3 loop spans 13 amino acids. The CDR3 region is CASSPAEDTEAFF. CDR3 bases: TGTGCCAGCTCCCCGGCGGAGGACACTGAAGCTTTCTTT.

The chain uses TRBV27 and TRBJ1-2, with D tentatively TRBD1 (6 bases). The CDR3 runs 16 residues. The germline V and J ends were trimmed by 3 bases and 2 bases, with 16 bases remaining between them. Germline V CDR1 and CDR2: MNHEY, SMNVEV (reference sequence). The CDR3: CASSFWAGGQNYGYTF. CDR3 in DNA: TGTGCCAGCAGTTTTTGGGCTGGGGGGCAGAACTATGGCTACACCTTC.

This chain joins TRBV27 and TRBJ1-2, with a possible D match to TRBD1 (5 bases). The germline gives CDR1 MNHEY, CDR2 SMNVEV (reference sequence). V gave up 0 bases and J gave up 2 bases, with 10 bases separating them. The CDR3 is 15 amino acids. CDR3 sequence (DNA): TGTGCCAGCAGTTTATCGGAGGGGTTCAACTATGGCTACACCTTC. This gives the protein CASSLSEGFNYGYTF.

This chain uses TRBV4-1 with TRBJ1-4; 8 positions match TRBD1. The CDR3 length is 18 residues. V trimming: 2 bases; J trimming: 2 bases; junction bases outside the gene matches: 10. In germline, CDR1 is MGHRA, CDR2 YSYEKL. CDR3 sequence reads: CASSQTTGEYWTNEKLFF. The CDR3 region has the DNA TGCGCCAGCAGCCAAACGACAGGGGAGTATTGGACTAATGAAAAACTGTTTTTT.

The J gene is TRBJ2-7, the V gene TRBV20-1, with 8 bases that match TRBD1. The CDR3 is 14 residues long. The J segment lost 4 bases and the V segment lost 6 bases, leaving 11 bases of the junction unmatched. CDR1 and CDR2 (germline): DFQATT, SNEGSKA (reference sequence). The DNA for the CDR3 is TGCAGTGCAATCGGGACAGGAGACCCGTACGAGCAGTACTTC. It codes for CSAIGTGDPYEQYF.

The chain employs TRBV5-1 and TRBJ2-7, with 9 bases fitting TRBD2. Germline values: CDR1 SGHRS, CDR2 YFSETQ. V lost 0 bases, J lost 2 bases, and 3 bases stayed unmatched. The CDR3 covers 15 residues. For the CDR3, the DNA is TGCGCCAGCAGCTTGGGACTAGCGGCCACCTACGAGCAGTACTTC. As protein: CASSLGLAATYEQYF.

V usage is TRBV18 and J usage is TRBJ1-5; D possibly corresponds to TRBD1 (6 bases). V lost 3 bases, J lost 4 bases, and 37 bases lay in between. CDR1 is KGHSH, CDR2 LQKENI, per germline. The CDR3 spans 23 residues. For the CDR3, the DNA is TGTGCCAGCTCACCCGTCGCGTATCCCGAAGCACAGGGAGGAGTTCAGGCGAATCAGCCCCAGCATTTT. It yields the protein CASSPVAYPEAQGGVQANQPQHF.

The rearrangement uses TRBV12-3 or TRBV12-4 and TRBJ1-2; weak D call: TRBD1 (6 bases). CDR3 length: 13 residues. V lost 6 bases and J 3 bases, leaving 11 bases between the germline ends. The CDR3 DNA is TGTGCCAGCAGCGGGGGCGCCGACTATGGCTACACCTTC. Encoded protein: CASSGGADYGYTF.